One sample yielded the 12 T cell receptor beta chains listed below, sequenced in a study of blood T cell repertoires in COVID-19. Profiling relied on immunoSEQ multiplex PCR, and the TCRdb table lists in-frame clones only, not all of them. The sample yields fewer than 130,000 clones, about 85% seen once. Specimen: peripheral blood. The receptors here all came from a human donor in a cohort sampled during active COVID-19.

V and J are TRBV27 and TRBJ1-5; TRBD1 matches at 7 bases. The V gene end was trimmed by 4 bases and the J gene end by 2 bases; junction bases not matched to a gene: 11. Germline V CDR1 and CDR2: MNHEY, SMNVEV (reference sequence). This CDR3 comprises 17 residues. CDR3 protein: CASSSPTGIKGNQPQHF. CDR3 coding DNA: TGTGCCAGCAGTTCTCCGACAGGGATAAAAGGCAATCAGCCCCAGCATTTT.

V is TRBV28 and J is TRBJ2-3; TRBD2 aligns across 11 bases. V lost 4 bases, J lost 0 bases, and 9 bases stayed unmatched. The CDR3 length is 18 residues. Germline V gene sequence: CDR1 MDHEN, CDR2 SYDVKM. The CDR3, as DNA: TGTGCCAGCAGTTCGACACTAGCGGGAGCCTCTAGCACAGATACGCAGTATTTT. Translation: CASSSTLAGASSTDTQYF.

CDR3 loop: CASSLTVDFSNQPQHF. In DNA form, the CDR3 reads TGTGCCAGCAGCTTAACCGTAGACTTTAGCAATCAGCCCCAGCATTTT. J is TRBJ1-5 and V is TRBV7-2; D remains ambiguous. The CDR3 has 16 residues. The V gene's germline CDR1 is SGHTA and CDR2 FQGNSA. The germline V and J ends were trimmed by 2 bases and 0 bases, with 11 bases remaining between them.

V gene TRBV6-2 or TRBV6-3 combines with J gene TRBJ1-1; tentative D call: TRBD1 (6 bases). CDR1 is MNHEY and CDR2 is SVGEGT in the germline V gene. Trimming took 2 bases from V and 9 from J, leaving 16 bases between them. The CDR3 has 14 amino acids. CDR3 DNA sequence: TGTGCCAGCAGTTACACCTCAGGGGCCGACAAAGCTTTCTTT. This sequence encodes CASSYTSGADKAFF.

The chain joins TRBV3-1 (or the pseudogene TRBV3-2) to TRBJ1-2; 8 bases are shared with TRBD1. Germline-derived CDR1 and CDR2 are LGHDT and YNNKEL (reference sequence). V gave up 0 bases and J gave up 5 bases; unmatched junction bases: 8. The CDR3 has 16 amino acids. The CDR3 region has the DNA TGTGCCAGCAGCCAAGACTGGGCACAGGGGGTATATGGCTACACCTTC. It is translated as CASSQDWAQGVYGYTF.

Here the CDR3 reads CASSESGGSVDTQYF. CDR3 DNA: TGTGCCAGCAGTGAATCTGGGGGGTCGGTAGATACGCAGTATTTT. The V gene is TRBV6-1, the J gene TRBJ2-3; a weak D match, TRBD2 (6 bases). The CDR3 runs 15 residues. Germline loops: CDR1 MNHNS, CDR2 SASEGT. Between the trimmed V and J ends, which lost 2 bases and 5 bases, there was a span of 14 bases.

The chain recombines TRBV7-2 with TRBJ1-1, with D tentatively TRBD1 (5 bases). Trimming pared 5 bases from V and 5 bases from J, leaving 15 bases between. The CDR3 extends over 14 amino acids. Germline-derived CDR1 and CDR2 are SGHTA and FQGNSA. The CDR3 DNA reads as TGTGCCAGCAGCCCGGGCGGTGGGGGGACTGAAGCTTTCTTT. It is translated as CASSPGGGGTEAFF. Using reference TRBV7-2 and TRBJ1-1 for the parts outside the CDR3, the full variable domain is GAGVSQSPSNKVTEKGKDVELRCDPISGHTALYWYRQSLGQGLEFLIYFQGNSAPDKSGLPSDRFSAERTGGSVSTLTIQRTQQEDSAVYLCASSPGGGGTEAFFGQGTRLTVV.

Points on this clone: A read error may account for a junction end that differs from germline. The gene calls are TRBV19 and TRBJ2-1; TRBD2 matches at 11 bases. Germline CDR1 reads LNHDA; CDR2 reads SQIVND (reference sequence). CDR3 length: 15 amino acids. The CDR3 coding sequence is TGTGCCAGTAGCATAGCGGGAGGGTATAACAATGAGCAGTTCTTC. It translates to CASSIAGGYNNEQFF. Together with reference TRBV19 and TRBJ2-1, the CDR3 gives the full variable domain: DGGITQSPKYLFRKEGQNVTLSCEQNLNHDAMYWYRQDPGQGLRLIYYSQIVNDFQKGDIAEGYSVSREKKESFPLTVTSAQKNPTAFYLCASSIAGGYNNEQFFGPGTRLTVL.

This sequence joins TRBV7-8 and TRBJ2-1; D is possibly TRBD1 (5 bases). V lost 0 bases to trimming and J lost 7 bases, with 13 bases between them. Germline loops: CDR1 SGHVS, CDR2 FQNEAQ. The CDR3 has 15 amino acids. The CDR3, as DNA: TGTGCCAGCAGCTTAGCTCAGACAGCCTGGAATGAGCAGTTCTTC. The encoded protein is CASSLAQTAWNEQFF.

V is TRBV28 and J is TRBJ2-5, with TRBD2 matching 13 bases. Germline V gene data show CDR1 as MDHEN and CDR2 as SYDVKM. The CDR3 contains 18 residues. The V segment lost 6 bases and the J segment 4 bases; nucleotides outside the gene matches: 14. CDR3: CASREPGTSGKRGETQYF. CDR3 coding DNA: TGTGCCAGCAGAGAGCCTGGGACTAGCGGGAAAAGGGGAGAGACCCAGTACTTC.

CDR3 bases: TGTGCCAGTAGTATTATGGGCACCCGGAACACTGAAGCTTTCTTT. This encodes CASSIMGTRNTEAFF. This chain links TRBV19 with TRBJ1-1; no reliable D call. In germline, CDR1 is LNHDA, CDR2 SQIVND (reference sequence). V was cut by 3 bases and J by 1 base, with 12 bases left in between. The CDR3 is 15 residues long.

J is TRBJ1-5 and V is TRBV18; 8 positions agree with TRBD1. Germline V gene lookup returns CDR1 KGHSH and CDR2 LQKENI. CDR3 size: 14 residues. V shed 2 bases, J shed 4 bases, and the junction held 1 base outside the gene matches. The CDR3 nucleotides read TGTGCCAGCTCACCAGACAGGGGAAATCAGCCCCAGCATTTT. Its translation is CASSPDRGNQPQHF. The full variable domain, its missing parts supplied by reference TRBV18 and TRBJ1-5, is NAGVMQNPRHLVRRRGQEARLRCSPMKGHSHVYWYRQLPEEGLKFMVYLQKENIIDESGMPKERFSAEFPKEGPSILRIQQVVRGDSAAYFCASSPDRGNQPQHFGDGTRLSIL.